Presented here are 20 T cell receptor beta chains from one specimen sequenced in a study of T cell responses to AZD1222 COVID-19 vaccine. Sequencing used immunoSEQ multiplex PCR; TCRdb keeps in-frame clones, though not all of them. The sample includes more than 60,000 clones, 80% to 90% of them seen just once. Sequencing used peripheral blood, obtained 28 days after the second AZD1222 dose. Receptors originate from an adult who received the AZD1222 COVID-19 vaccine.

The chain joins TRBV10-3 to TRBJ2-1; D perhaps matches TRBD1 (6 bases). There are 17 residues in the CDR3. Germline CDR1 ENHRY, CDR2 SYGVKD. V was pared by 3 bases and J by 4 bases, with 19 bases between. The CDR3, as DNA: TGTGCCATCAGTGATAAAGTAGGGACAAGCACTTACAATGAGCAGTTCTTC. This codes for CAISDKVGTSTYNEQFF.

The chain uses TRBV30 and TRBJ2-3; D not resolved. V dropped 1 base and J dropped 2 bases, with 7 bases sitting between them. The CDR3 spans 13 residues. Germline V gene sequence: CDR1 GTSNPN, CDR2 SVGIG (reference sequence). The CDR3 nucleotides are TGTGCCTGGAGTGCATCCCACACAGATACGCAGTATTTT. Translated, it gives CAWSASHTDTQYF.

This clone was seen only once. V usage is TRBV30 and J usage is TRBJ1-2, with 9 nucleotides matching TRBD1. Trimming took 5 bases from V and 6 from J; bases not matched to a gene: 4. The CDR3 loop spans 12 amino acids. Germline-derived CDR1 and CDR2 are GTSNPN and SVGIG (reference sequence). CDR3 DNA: TGTGCCTGGCAGGGACAGGGAAATGGCTACACCTTC. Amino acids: CAWQGQGNGYTF.

CDR3 amino acids: CASSDLPQAHEQYF. CDR3 coding DNA: TGTGCCAGCTCGGATCTGCCGCAGGCCCACGAGCAGTACTTC. The rearrangement links TRBV3-1 (or the pseudogene TRBV3-2) to TRBJ2-7; D not certain. The CDR3 covers 14 residues. Germline V gene data show CDR1 as LGHDT and CDR2 as YNNKEL (reference sequence). Trimming removed 8 bases at V and 5 bases at J, with 19 bases between.

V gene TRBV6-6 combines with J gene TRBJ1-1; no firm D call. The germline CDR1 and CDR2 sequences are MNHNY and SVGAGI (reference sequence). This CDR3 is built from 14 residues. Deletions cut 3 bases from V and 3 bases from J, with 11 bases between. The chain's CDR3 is CASSYTNADTEAFF. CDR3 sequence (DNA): TGTGCCAGCAGTTATACTAACGCGGACACTGAAGCTTTCTTT.

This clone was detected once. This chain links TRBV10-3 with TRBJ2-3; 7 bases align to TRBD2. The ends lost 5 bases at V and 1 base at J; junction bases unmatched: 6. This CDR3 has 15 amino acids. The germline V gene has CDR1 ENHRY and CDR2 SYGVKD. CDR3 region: CAISLTAGGTDTQYF. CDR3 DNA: TGTGCCATCAGTTTAACGGCGGGGGGCACAGATACGCAGTATTTT.

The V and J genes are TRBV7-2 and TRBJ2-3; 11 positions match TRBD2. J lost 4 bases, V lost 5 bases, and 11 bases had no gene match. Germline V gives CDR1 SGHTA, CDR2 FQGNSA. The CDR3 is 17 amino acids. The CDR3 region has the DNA TGTGCCAGCAGCCTCGGCCTTATAGCGGGGGGGGCAGATACGCAGTATTTT. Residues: CASSLGLIAGGADTQYF.

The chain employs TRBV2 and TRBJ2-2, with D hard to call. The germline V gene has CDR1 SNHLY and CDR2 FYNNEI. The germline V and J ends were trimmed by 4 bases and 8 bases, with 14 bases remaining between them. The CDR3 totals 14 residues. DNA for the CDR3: TGTGCCAGCAGTGGGGCCCCCAAGTTAGGGGAGCTGTTTTTT. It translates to CASSGAPKLGELFF.

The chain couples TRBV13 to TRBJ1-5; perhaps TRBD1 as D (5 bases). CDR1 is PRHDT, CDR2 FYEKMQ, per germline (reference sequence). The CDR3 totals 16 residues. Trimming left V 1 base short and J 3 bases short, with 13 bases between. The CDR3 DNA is TGTGCCAGCAGCTTAGTGCTGGGACGGCTCAATCAGCCCCAGCATTTT. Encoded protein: CASSLVLGRLNQPQHF. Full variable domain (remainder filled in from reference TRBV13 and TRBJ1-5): AAGVIQSPRHLIKEKRETATLKCYPIPRHDTVYWYQQGPGQDPQFLISFYEKMQSDKGSIPDRFSAQQFSDYHSELNMSSLELGDSALYFCASSLVLGRLNQPQHFGDGTRLSIL.

This CDR3 is CASSPKTGSNTGELFF. DNA for the CDR3: TGTGCCAGCAGCCCAAAGACAGGGTCGAACACCGGGGAGCTGTTTTTT. This chain connects TRBV2 to TRBJ2-2, with 7 nucleotides matching TRBD1. Germline-derived CDR1 and CDR2 are SNHLY and FYNNEI. The J segment lost 0 bases and the V segment lost 6 bases, leaving 7 bases of the junction unmatched. The CDR3 sequence is 16 residues long.

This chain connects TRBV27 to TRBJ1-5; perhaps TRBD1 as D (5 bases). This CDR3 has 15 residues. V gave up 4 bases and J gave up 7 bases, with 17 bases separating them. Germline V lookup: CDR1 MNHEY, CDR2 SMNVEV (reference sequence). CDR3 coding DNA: TGTGCCAGCAGTTCAGGGACGCGTGGGAGGCAGCCCCAGCATTTT. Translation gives CASSSGTRGRQPQHF.

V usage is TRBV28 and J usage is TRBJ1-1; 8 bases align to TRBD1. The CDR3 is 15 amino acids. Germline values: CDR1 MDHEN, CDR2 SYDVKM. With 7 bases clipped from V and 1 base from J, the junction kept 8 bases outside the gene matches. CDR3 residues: CASIISGQGNTEAFF. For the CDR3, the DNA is TGTGCCAGCATCATCTCCGGACAGGGGAACACTGAAGCTTTCTTT.

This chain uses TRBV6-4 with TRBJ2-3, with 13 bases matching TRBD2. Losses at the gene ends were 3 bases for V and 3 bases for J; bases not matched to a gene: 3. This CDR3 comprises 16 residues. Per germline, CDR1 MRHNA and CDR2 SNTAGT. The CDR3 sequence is CASSESTSGGTDTQYF. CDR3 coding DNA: TGTGCCAGCAGTGAGTCGACTAGCGGGGGGACAGATACGCAGTATTTT.

The CDR3 DNA reads as TGTGCCATCAGTACCCATAGCGGGGGGGCCGCTAATGAGCAGTTCTTC. This gives the protein CAISTHSGGAANEQFF. The chain combines TRBV10-3 with TRBJ2-1; 11 nucleotides agree with TRBD2. The CDR3 extends over 16 amino acids. Germline values: CDR1 ENHRY, CDR2 SYGVKD. The J segment lost 7 bases and the V segment lost 5 bases, leaving 10 bases of the junction unmatched.

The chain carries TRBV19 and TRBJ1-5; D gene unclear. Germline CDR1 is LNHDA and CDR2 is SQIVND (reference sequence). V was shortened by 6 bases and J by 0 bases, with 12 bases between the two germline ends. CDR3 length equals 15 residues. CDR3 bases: TGTGCCAGTAGGACCCAATGGGCTAGCAATCAGCCCCAGCATTTT. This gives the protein CASRTQWASNQPQHF.

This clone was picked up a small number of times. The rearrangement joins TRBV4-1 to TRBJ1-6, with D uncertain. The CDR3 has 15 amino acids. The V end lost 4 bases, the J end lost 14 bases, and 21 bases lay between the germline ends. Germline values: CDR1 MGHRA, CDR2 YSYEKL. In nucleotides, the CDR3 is TGCGCCAGCAGCCCCGGGCCAGGTCGGGATGGGACCCTCCACTTT. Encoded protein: CASSPGPGRDGTLHF.

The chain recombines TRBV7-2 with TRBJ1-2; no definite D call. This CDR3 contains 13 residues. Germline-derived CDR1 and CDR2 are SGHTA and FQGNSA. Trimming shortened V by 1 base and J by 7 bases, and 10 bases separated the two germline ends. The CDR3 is CASSLDGVSGYTF. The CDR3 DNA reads TGTGCCAGCAGCTTAGACGGTGTCTCTGGCTACACCTTC.

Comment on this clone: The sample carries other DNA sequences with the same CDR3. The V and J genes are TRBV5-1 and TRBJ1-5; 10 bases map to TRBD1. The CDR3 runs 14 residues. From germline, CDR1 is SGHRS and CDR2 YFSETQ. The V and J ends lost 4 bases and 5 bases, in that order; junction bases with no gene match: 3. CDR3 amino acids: CASSPGTGDQPQHF. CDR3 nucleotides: TGCGCCAGCAGCCCTGGGACAGGGGATCAGCCCCAGCATTTT.

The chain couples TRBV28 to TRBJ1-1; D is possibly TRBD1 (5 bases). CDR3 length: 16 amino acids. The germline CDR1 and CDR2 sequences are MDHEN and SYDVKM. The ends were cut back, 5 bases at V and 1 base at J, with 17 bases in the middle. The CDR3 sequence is CASSTIPQAKNTEAFF. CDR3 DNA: TGTGCCAGCAGTACAATCCCACAGGCGAAGAACACTGAAGCTTTCTTT.

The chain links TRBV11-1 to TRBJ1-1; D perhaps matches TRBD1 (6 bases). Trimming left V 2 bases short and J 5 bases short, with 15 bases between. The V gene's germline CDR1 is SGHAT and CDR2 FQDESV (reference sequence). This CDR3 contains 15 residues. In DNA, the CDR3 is TGTGCCAGCAGCTTAAAGGGGGGGGCTCGGACTGAAGCTTTCTTT. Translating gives CASSLKGGARTEAFF.